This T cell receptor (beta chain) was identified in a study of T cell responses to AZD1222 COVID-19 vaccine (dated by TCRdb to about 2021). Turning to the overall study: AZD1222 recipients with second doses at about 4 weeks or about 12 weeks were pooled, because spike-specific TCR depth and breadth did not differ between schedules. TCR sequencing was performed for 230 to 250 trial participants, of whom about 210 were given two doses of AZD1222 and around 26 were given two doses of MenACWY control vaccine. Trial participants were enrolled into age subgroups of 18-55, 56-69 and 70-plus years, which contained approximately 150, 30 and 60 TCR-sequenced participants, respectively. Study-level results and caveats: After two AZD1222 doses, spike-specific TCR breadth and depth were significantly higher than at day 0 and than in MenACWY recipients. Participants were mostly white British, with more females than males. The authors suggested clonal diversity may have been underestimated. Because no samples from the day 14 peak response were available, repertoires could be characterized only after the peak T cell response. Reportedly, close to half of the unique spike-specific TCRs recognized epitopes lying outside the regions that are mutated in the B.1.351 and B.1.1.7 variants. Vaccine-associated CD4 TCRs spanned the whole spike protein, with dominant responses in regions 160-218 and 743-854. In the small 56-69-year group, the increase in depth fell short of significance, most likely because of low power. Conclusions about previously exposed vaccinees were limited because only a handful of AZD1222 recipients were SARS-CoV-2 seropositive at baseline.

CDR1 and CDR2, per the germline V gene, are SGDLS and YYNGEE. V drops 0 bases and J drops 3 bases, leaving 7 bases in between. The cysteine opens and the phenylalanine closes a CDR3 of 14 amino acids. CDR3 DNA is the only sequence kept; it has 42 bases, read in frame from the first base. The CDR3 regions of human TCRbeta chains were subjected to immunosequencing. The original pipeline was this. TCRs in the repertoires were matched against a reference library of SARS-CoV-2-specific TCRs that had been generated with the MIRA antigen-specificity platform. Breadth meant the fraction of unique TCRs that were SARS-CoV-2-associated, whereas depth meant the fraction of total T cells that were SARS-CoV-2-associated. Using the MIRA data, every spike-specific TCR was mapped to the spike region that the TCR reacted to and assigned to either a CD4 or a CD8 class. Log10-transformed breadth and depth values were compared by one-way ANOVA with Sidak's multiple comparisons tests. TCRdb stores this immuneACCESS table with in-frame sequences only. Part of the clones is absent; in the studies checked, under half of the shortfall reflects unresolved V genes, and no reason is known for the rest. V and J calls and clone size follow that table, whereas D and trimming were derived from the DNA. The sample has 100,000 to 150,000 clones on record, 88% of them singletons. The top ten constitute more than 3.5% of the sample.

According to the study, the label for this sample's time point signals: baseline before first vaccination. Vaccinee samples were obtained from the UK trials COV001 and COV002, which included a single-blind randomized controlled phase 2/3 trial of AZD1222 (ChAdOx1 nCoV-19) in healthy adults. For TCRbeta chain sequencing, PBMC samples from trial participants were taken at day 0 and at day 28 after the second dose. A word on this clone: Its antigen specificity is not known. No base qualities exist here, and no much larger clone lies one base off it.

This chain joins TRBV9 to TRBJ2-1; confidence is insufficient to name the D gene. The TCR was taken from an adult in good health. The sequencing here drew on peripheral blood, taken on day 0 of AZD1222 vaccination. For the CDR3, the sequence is CASSVVTYYNEQFF. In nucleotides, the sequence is TGTGCCAGCAGCGTAGTTACTTACTACAATGAGCAGTTCTTC.